This T cell receptor beta chain derives from a study of T cell repertoires in cytomegalovirus infection. Study-wide context: An indication of both CMV infection and matching HLA type came from public TCR beta signatures. General study findings and limits: Dominating the ex vivo response were HLA-C-restricted CMV-specific TCR beta clonotypes. Carriers of CMV and the relevant HLA type were discriminated by public TCR beta frequency.

This clonotype was seen only a few times. Its antigen is not identified. Germline trimming cut 0 bases from V and 2 bases from J; bases unmatched to any gene: 11. Germline V gene sequence: CDR1 MNHNY, CDR2 SVGAGI (reference sequence). The CDR3 has 18 amino acids. TCRdb ran MiXCR on the reads and lists one entry per CDR3 protein. The table lists about 680,000 distinct CDR3 sequences, 20% to 30% of them singletons. This TCR was recovered from a human donor in good health (CMV status not recorded). Some clones in this sample may be carry-over from other donors' samples. Specimen: CD8+ T cells from PBMCs. This rearrangement joins TRBV6-6 to TRBJ2-7, with TRBD1 matching 9 bases. The CDR3 sequence: CASSYSGGQGDFAYEQYF. In nucleotides, the CDR3 is TGTGCCAGCAGTTACTCCGGGGGACAGGGTGATTTCGCCTACGAGCAGTACTTC.